The clone carrying this TCR beta chain was observed a handful of times. Its antigen remains unidentified. TCRdb fed the RT-PCR reads into MiXCR, producing one record per CDR3 protein. In the table there are 710,000 or so distinct CDR3 sequences, approximately 14% of which are singletons. The ends were cut back, 0 bases at V and 0 bases at J, with 9 bases in the middle. The germline V gene has CDR1 KGHSH and CDR2 LQKENI. The CDR3 runs to 15 residues. This sample was included in a study of response to subunit inactivated influenza vaccine. General study points: Few additional T cells are recruited per seasonal influenza vaccination, authors suggested.

Sample: PBMCs from blood, taken 11 to 12 days after vaccination. The chain recombines TRBV18 with TRBJ2-7; unclear D gene. The clonotype was recovered from a man aged 50 or older who received an inactivated influenza vaccine. CDR3 amino acids: CASSPPHRTSYEQYF. CDR3 sequence (DNA): TGTGCCAGCTCACCACCGCACCGAACCTCCTACGAGCAGTACTTC.